Described below is a single T cell receptor (beta chain) sequence and its context. Its antigen is undetermined. The entry originates in a study of CXCR3-negative and CXCR3-positive naive CD8 T cells. Study outcomes and limitations: CXCR3-negative naive cells had less hydrophobic TRB CDR3s than did CXCR3-positive naive cells.

All TRB cDNA libraries came from 5' RACE performed with UMI labels. TCRdb re-called the 5' RACE reads; every CDR3 protein appears as one record, without DNA. Reported are over 100,000 distinct CDR3 sequences; the ten largest clones contain 0.41%. Per CD8+ T cell subset, triplicate sorts of 300,000 cells each were done. This CDR3 region has 15 residues. This chain joins TRBV12-3 or TRBV12-4 and TRBJ2-3; as DNA is missing, the TRBD2 call by TCRdb cannot be tested. Input material: naive CXCR3+ CD8+ T cells from blood. The subset: CD45RO-CCR7+CD27+CD95- naive CD8+ T cells expressing CXCR3 (TNR3+). The sequence derives from a human donor in good health. Some clones in this sample may be carry-over from other donors' samples. CDR3 loop: CASSFIVGEADTQYF.